Below are 26 T cell receptor beta chains sequenced from a single sample in a study of cytomegalovirus exposure and HLA in healthy donors. Clones were sequenced by immunoSEQ multiplex PCR, and TCRdb holds only the in-frame ones, with some missing. The profile shows 250,000 to 350,000 clones, around 87% of them singletons. Sequenced material: PBMCs. Receptor source: a woman between 18 and 29 years old in good health and CMV-seronegative.

For this clone: Other DNA sequences within the sample encode an identical CDR3. The rearrangement joins TRBV7-2 to TRBJ2-3, with TRBD2 matching over 8 bases. Trimming removed 3 bases from V and 1 base from J; junction bases left unmatched: 0. CDR3 length: 14 residues. Germline values: CDR1 SGHTA, CDR2 FQGNSA. In DNA form, the CDR3 reads TGTGCCAGCAGCTTGACTAGCGGCACAGATACGCAGTATTTT. It specifies CASSLTSGTDTQYF.

A note on this clone: One end of the junction fails to match germline, which may point to a read error. The chain is built from TRBV28 and TRBJ1-2, with 12 positions matching TRBD1. Germline V gives CDR1 MDHEN, CDR2 SYDVKM. There are 11 residues in the CDR3. The DNA of the CDR3 is TGCGGGACAGGGGGCTGGAGGGGCTACACCTTC. Translation: CGTGGWRGYTF.

The chain is built from TRBV18 and TRBJ1-3; possibly TRBD1 for D (5 bases). Trimming left V 3 bases short and J 2 bases short, with 11 bases between. Germline assignment: CDR1 KGHSH and CDR2 LQKENI. The CDR3 runs 15 residues. The CDR3: CASSPLGGTGNTIYF. The CDR3, as DNA: TGTGCCAGCTCACCCCTGGGGGGGACTGGAAACACCATATATTTT.

This clone came up once. The J gene is TRBJ2-1, the V gene TRBV15; 10 bases are a match to TRBD1. The junction had 16 bases not matched to a gene; V was cut back by 6 bases and J by 5 bases. From germline, CDR1 is LNHNV and CDR2 YYDKDF (reference sequence). The CDR3 has 18 amino acids. The CDR3 DNA is TGTGCCACCAGTCGTAGGGGACAGGGGTCCATAGACAACAATGAGCAGTTCTTC. Translation: CATSRRGQGSIDNNEQFF.

This sequence joins TRBV6-1 and TRBJ2-7; TRBD1 matches at 7 bases. V trimming: 3 bases; J trimming: 6 bases; junction bases outside the gene matches: 5. The CDR3 extends over 13 amino acids. Germline V CDR1 and CDR2: MNHNS, SASEGT. The chain's CDR3 is CASSETGRSEQYF. The CDR3 nucleotides are TGTGCCAGCAGTGAGACAGGGCGGTCCGAGCAGTACTTC.

V gene TRBV19 combines with J gene TRBJ1-1; TRBD1 aligns across 10 bases. The junction had 6 bases not matched to a gene; V was cut back by 7 bases and J by 1 base. Germline V gene data show CDR1 as LNHDA and CDR2 as SQIVND (reference sequence). This CDR3 contains 15 residues. CDR3 protein: CASIRTGGPNTEAFF. Written as DNA, the CDR3 is TGTGCCAGTATTCGGACAGGGGGGCCGAACACTGAAGCTTTCTTT.

This rearrangement joins TRBV30 to TRBJ2-1; the D is unclear. CDR1 is GTSNPN, CDR2 SVGIG, per germline (reference sequence). The ends were cut back, 2 bases at V and 10 bases at J, with 9 bases in the middle. The CDR3 runs to 11 residues. The CDR3 DNA reads TGTGCCTGGAGTCGAGTCAACGAGCAGTTCTTC. As protein: CAWSRVNEQFF.

This chain connects TRBV20-1 to TRBJ2-1; D might be TRBD1 (5 bases). V was cut by 5 bases and J by 7 bases, with 9 bases left in between. This CDR3 region has 11 residues. Germline loops: CDR1 DFQATT, CDR2 SNEGSKA (reference sequence). The CDR3 region has the DNA TGCAGTGCTGGGCAGGGAAATGAGCAGTTCTTC. Translating it yields CSAGQGNEQFF.

This clone was counted at least ten times. The J gene is TRBJ1-1, the V gene TRBV10-3; D perhaps matches TRBD1 (5 bases). Germline V CDR1 and CDR2: ENHRY, SYGVKD. The ends were cut back, 4 bases at V and 4 bases at J, with 22 bases in the middle. The CDR3 spans 17 residues. CDR3 sequence: CAISVGETGLLSTEAFF. The CDR3 coding sequence is TGTGCCATCAGTGTGGGTGAGACGGGACTGCTAAGCACTGAAGCTTTCTTT.

Worth noting for this clone: The junction does not match germline at one end; this may be a read error. The J gene is TRBJ2-7, the V gene TRBV19; 10 nucleotides agree with TRBD1. Germline V gives CDR1 LNHDA, CDR2 SQIVND (reference sequence). This CDR3 region has 15 residues. CDR3 coding DNA: TGTGCCAGCAGTAACCCGGGACAGGGGCTCTACGAGCAGTACTTC. It yields the protein CASSNPGQGLYEQYF.

The chain carries TRBV6-1 and TRBJ1-5; 7 bases are shared with TRBD1. CDR3 size: 15 residues. The germline gives CDR1 MNHNS, CDR2 SASEGT. V lost 4 bases and J lost 2; bases outside the gene matches: 5. The CDR3 spells CASSGRTGGNQPQHF. In DNA, the CDR3 is TGTGCCAGCAGTGGTCGGACAGGCGGCAATCAGCCCCAGCATTTT.

The chain couples TRBV30 to TRBJ1-1; no reliable D call. V was clipped by 3 bases and J by 4 bases, with 3 bases between them. CDR3 length equals 10 residues. Germline CDR1 and CDR2: GTSNPN and SVGIG (reference sequence). CDR3: CAWRSTEAFF. CDR3 nucleotide sequence: TGTGCCTGGAGGAGCACTGAAGCTTTCTTT.

CDR3 loop: CASSIFGGDRNGYTF. The CDR3, as DNA: TGTGCCAGTAGTATATTCGGAGGGGATCGTAATGGCTACACCTTC. This rearrangement joins TRBV19 to TRBJ1-2; maybe TRBD1 (5 bases). V was cut by 2 bases and J by 6 bases, with 16 bases left in between. Germline CDR1 LNHDA, CDR2 SQIVND (reference sequence). This CDR3 region has 15 residues. The whole variable domain, filled in from reference TRBV19 and TRBJ1-2, reads DGGITQSPKYLFRKEGQNVTLSCEQNLNHDAMYWYRQDPGQGLRLIYYSQIVNDFQKGDIAEGYSVSREKKESFPLTVTSAQKNPTAFYLCASSIFGGDRNGYTFGSGTRLTVV.

This rearrangement joins TRBV30 to TRBJ1-6; 12 nucleotides line up with TRBD1. Losses at the gene ends were 0 bases for V and 10 bases for J; bases not matched to a gene: 7. Looked up from germline, CDR1 is GTSNPN and CDR2 is SVGIG (reference sequence). This CDR3 spans 16 amino acids. The CDR3 DNA is TGTGCCTGGAGTGTTGGTCCGGGGACAGGGGGCTCACCCCTCCACTTT. This encodes CAWSVGPGTGGSPLHF.

The chain uses TRBV7-9 and TRBJ1-1, with unresolved D. V dropped 8 bases and J dropped 1 base, with 8 bases sitting between them. Germline CDR1 and CDR2: SEHNR and FQNEAQ (reference sequence). The CDR3 spans 12 residues. The CDR3 region is CASGRANTEAFF. CDR3 nucleotides: TGTGCCAGCGGGAGGGCGAACACTGAAGCTTTCTTT.

J is TRBJ2-3 and V is TRBV25-1; 11 nucleotides agree with TRBD2. J was trimmed by 0 bases and V by 3 bases; bases with no gene match: 5. The CDR3 covers 17 residues. Looked up from germline, CDR1 is MGHDK and CDR2 is SYGVNS. The CDR3 nucleotides read TGTGCCAGCAGTGACCCTGGGACTAGCGGTAGCACAGATACGCAGTATTTT. As protein: CASSDPGTSGSTDTQYF.

The V gene is TRBV4-3, the J gene TRBJ2-3; no clear D gene. The CDR3 totals 13 residues. V lost 2 bases and J lost 0, with 3 bases in between. Germline CDR1 is LGHNA and CDR2 is YSLEER. As DNA, the CDR3 is TGCGCCAGCAGCCAAACTAGCACAGATACGCAGTATTTT. Protein: CASSQTSTDTQYF.

The chain recombines TRBV27 with TRBJ1-4, with a tentative D call TRBD1 (6 bases). The CDR3 runs to 15 residues. Trimming removed 6 bases at V and 8 bases at J, with 19 bases between. From germline, CDR1 is MNHEY and CDR2 SMNVEV (reference sequence). The CDR3 DNA reads as TGTGCCAGCAGCAAAACCCCCTGGGACACCGAAAAACTGTTTTTT. It yields the protein CASSKTPWDTEKLFF.

This chain connects TRBV5-4 to TRBJ2-7; 11 bases align to TRBD2. Trimming cost V 4 bases and J 5 bases; bases outside gene matches: 11. There are 16 residues in the CDR3. Germline V gene sequence: CDR1 SGHNT, CDR2 YYREEE (reference sequence). The CDR3, as DNA: TGTGCCAGCAGCGAAACTACTAGCGGGAGCTTCCACGAGCAGTACTTC. Amino acid sequence: CASSETTSGSFHEQYF. Drawing the rest from reference TRBV5-4 and TRBJ2-7, the complete variable domain is ETGVTQSPTHLIKTRGQQVTLRCSSQSGHNTVSWYQQALGQGPQFIFQYYREEENGRGNFPPRFSGLQFPNYSSELNVNALELDDSALYLCASSETTSGSFHEQYFGPGTRLTVT.

J is TRBJ2-6 and V is TRBV10-3, with D unclear. Trimming removed 7 bases from V and 3 bases from J, with 13 bases in between. Germline CDR1 ENHRY, CDR2 SYGVKD. CDR3 length: 15 amino acids. The CDR3 DNA reads TGTGCCATCAAAGAATTCGAGGATGGGGCCAACGTCCTGACTTTC. Amino acid sequence: CAIKEFEDGANVLTF.

This chain links TRBV9 with TRBJ1-1; 8 bases agree with TRBD1. Germline-derived CDR1 and CDR2 are SGDLS and YYNGEE. The CDR3 consists of 14 residues. With 0 bases clipped from V and 7 bases from J, the junction kept 5 bases outside the gene matches. This CDR3 reads CASSVGDRSLEAFF. The DNA for the CDR3 is TGTGCCAGCAGCGTAGGGGACAGGTCCCTTGAAGCTTTCTTT.

The chain is built from TRBV29-1 and TRBJ2-1; 9 positions match TRBD2. The CDR3 extends over 13 amino acids. Trimming took 6 bases from V and 7 from J; bases not matched to a gene: 7. The germline CDR1 and CDR2 sequences are SQVTM and ANQGSEA. DNA for the CDR3: TGCAGCGTCTTTAGCGGGAGTAGGAATGAGCAGTTCTTC. This translates into CSVFSGSRNEQFF.

V and J are TRBV15 and TRBJ2-2; TRBD1 matches at 9 bases. The junction had 9 bases not matched to a gene; V was cut back by 8 bases and J by 2 bases. There are 16 residues in the CDR3. CDR1 and CDR2 (germline): LNHNV, YYDKDF (reference sequence). The CDR3 region has the DNA TGTGCCACCGCGGACAGGGGCCTAATTAACACCGGGGAGCTGTTTTTT. Its translation: CATADRGLINTGELFF.

The chain uses TRBV6-6 and TRBJ1-4; the D is unclear. Germline V lookup: CDR1 MNHNY, CDR2 SVGAGI (reference sequence). Trimming cost V 9 bases and J 12 bases, with 14 bases left between them. The CDR3 length is 11 residues. Here the CDR3 reads CASSLLGQLFF. In nucleotides, the CDR3 is TGTGCCAGTTCTCTGTTGGGCCAACTGTTTTTT.

This clone was seen just once. The V call is TRBV6-5, the J call TRBJ1-1; D remains unclear. V was trimmed by 0 bases and J by 4 bases, leaving 6 bases between them. Germline CDR1 is MNHEY and CDR2 is SVGAGI. The CDR3 runs to 13 residues. CDR3 region: CASSYSGGTEAFF. CDR3 nucleotides: TGTGCCAGCAGTTACTCGGGAGGCACTGAAGCTTTCTTT.

The chain recombines TRBV6-5 with TRBJ2-3; D is ambiguous. Germline CDR1 reads MNHEY; CDR2 reads SVGAGI. The V end lost 0 bases, the J end lost 9 bases, and 10 bases lay between the germline ends. The CDR3 consists of 13 residues. The CDR3 region is CASSYSNGGTQYF. The CDR3 DNA sequence: TGTGCCAGCAGTTACTCGAATGGCGGAACGCAGTATTTT.